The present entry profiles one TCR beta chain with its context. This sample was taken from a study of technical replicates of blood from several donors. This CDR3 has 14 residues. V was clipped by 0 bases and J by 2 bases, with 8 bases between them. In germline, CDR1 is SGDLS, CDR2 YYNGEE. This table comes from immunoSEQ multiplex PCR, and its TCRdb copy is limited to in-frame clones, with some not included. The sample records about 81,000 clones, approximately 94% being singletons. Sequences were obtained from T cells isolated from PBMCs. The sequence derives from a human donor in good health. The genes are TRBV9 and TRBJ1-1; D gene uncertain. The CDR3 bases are TGTGCCAGCAGCGTAGACTACATCAACACTGAAGCTTTCTTT. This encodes CASSVDYINTEAFF.